This T cell receptor (beta chain) was sequenced in a study of cytomegalovirus exposure and HLA in healthy donors. Study results and limitations: Many donors shared some public TCRs, even though most TCR sequences were rare. Under in vitro conditions, a few CMV-associated chains were confirmed as specific for CMV antigens.

A note on this clone: As yet, its antigen is unknown.

The repertoire was sequenced with immunoSEQ multiplex PCR; TCRdb's copy has only in-frame clones and lacks some. The data hold 150,000 to 200,000 clones, with more than 75% observed a single time. The validation cohort, a group of around 120 subjects, included the donors and was separate from the approximately 660-subject first cohort. V shed 6 bases, J shed 7 bases, and the junction held 8 bases outside the gene matches. Germline V gene data show CDR1 as LNHDA and CDR2 as SQIVND (reference sequence). The CDR3 runs to 13 residues. This sequence originates from a man aged 18 to 29 in good health and CMV-seropositive. This rearrangement joins TRBV19 to TRBJ2-7, with 8 positions matching TRBD1. Material for sequencing was PBMCs. Here the CDR3 DNA reads TGTGCCAGTAGCCCGACAGGGGAGGAGGAGCAGTACTTC. It yields the protein CASSPTGEEEQYF.